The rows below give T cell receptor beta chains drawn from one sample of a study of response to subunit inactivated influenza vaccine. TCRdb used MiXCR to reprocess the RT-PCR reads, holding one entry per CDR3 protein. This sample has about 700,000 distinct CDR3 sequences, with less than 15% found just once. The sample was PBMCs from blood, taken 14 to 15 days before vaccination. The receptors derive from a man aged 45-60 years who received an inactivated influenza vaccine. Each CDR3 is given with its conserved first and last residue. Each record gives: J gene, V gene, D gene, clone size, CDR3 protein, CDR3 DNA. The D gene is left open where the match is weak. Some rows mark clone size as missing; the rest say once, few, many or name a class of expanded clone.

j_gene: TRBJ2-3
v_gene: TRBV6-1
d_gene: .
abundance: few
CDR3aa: CASSPTLGDTQYF
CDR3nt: TGTGCCAGCAGTCCCACCTTAGGAGATACGCAGTATTTT

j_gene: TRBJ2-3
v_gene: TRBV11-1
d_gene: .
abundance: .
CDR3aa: CASSVSPGKIYASTDTQYF
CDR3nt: TGTGCCAGCAGCGTATCACCGGGGAAAATTTACGCTAGCACAGATACGCAGTATTTT

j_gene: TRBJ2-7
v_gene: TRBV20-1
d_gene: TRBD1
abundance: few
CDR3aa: CSARQGAAYEQYF
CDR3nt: TGCAGTGCTAGACAGGGGGCCGCCTACGAGCAGTACTTC

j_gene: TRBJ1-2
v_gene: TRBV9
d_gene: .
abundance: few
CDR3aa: CASSVRSSYGYTF
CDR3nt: TGTGCCAGCAGCGTTCGATCTAGCTATGGCTACACCTTC

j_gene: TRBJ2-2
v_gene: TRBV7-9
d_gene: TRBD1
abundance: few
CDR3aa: CASSQARGWTGELFF
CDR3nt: TGTGCCAGCAGCCAAGCCAGGGGGTGGACCGGGGAGCTGTTTTTT

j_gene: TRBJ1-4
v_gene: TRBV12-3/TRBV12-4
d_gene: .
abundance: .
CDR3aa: CASSRGHLREKLFF
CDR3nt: TGTGCCAGCAGCCGCGGACATCTCAGAGAAAAACTGTTTTTT

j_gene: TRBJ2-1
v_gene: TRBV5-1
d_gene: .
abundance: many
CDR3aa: CASSLGFGLSVGEQFF
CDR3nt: TGCGCCAGCAGCTTGGGATTCGGCCTATCGGTCGGTGAGCAGTTCTTC

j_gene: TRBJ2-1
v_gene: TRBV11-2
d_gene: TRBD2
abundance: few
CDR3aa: CASSPRTSGRVNEQFF
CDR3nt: TGTGCCAGCAGCCCAAGGACTAGCGGGAGAGTCAATGAGCAGTTCTTC

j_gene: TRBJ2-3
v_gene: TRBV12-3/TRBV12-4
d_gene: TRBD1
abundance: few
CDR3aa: CASSKGTEDLTDTQYF
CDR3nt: TGTGCCAGCAGCAAAGGGACAGAAGATCTCACAGATACGCAGTATTTT

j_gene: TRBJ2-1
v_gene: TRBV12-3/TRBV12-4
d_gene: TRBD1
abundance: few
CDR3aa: CASRHRDRVHNEQFF
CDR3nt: TGTGCCAGCAGGCACCGGGACAGGGTCCACAATGAGCAGTTCTTC

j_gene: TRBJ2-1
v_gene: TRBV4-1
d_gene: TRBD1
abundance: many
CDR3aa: CASRPGTGGYNEQFF
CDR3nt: TGCGCCAGCCGGCCCGGGACAGGGGGTTACAATGAGCAGTTCTTC

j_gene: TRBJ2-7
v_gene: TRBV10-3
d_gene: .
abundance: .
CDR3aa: CAISESGNHYEQYF
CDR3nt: TGTGCCATCAGTGAGTCGGGGAATCACTACGAGCAGTACTTC

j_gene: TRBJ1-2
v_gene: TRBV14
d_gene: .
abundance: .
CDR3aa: CASSLLRANYGYTF
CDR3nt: TGTGCCAGCAGCCTACTTCGAGCTAACTATGGCTACACCTTC

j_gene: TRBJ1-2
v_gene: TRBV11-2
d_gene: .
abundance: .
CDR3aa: CASSINPRGYGYTF
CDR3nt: TGTGCCAGCAGCATCAACCCCCGGGGCTATGGCTACACCTTC

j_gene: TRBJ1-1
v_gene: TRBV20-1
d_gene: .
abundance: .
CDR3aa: CSARALRNTEAFF
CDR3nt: TGCAGTGCTAGAGCTCTCAGGAACACTGAAGCTTTCTTT

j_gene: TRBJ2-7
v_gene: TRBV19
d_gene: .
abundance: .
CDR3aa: CASSIYGGPYEQYF
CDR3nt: TGTGCCAGTAGTATATACGGAGGGCCCTACGAGCAGTACTTC

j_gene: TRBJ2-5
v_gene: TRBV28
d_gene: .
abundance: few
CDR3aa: CASSFWKTQETQYF
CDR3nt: TGTGCCAGCAGTTTTTGGAAGACCCAAGAGACCCAGTACTTC

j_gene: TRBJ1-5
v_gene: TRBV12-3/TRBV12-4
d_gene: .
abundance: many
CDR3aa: CASSRTTETRPQHF
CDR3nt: TGTGCCAGCAGTCGTACGACAGAAACCCGGCCCCAGCATTTT

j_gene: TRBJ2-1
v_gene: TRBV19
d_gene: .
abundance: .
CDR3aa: CATKQGVPYNEQFF
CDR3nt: TGTGCCACGAAGCAAGGGGTCCCCTACAATGAGCAGTTCTTC

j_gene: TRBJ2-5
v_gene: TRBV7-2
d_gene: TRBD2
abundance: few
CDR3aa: CASSLRLAEKTQYF
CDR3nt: TGTGCCAGCAGCTTAAGACTAGCTGAGAAGACCCAGTACTTC

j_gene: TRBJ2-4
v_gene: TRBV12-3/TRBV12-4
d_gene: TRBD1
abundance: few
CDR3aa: CASSPRRQGQNIQYF
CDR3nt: TGTGCCAGCAGTCCGAGGCGACAGGGTCAGAACATTCAGTACTTC

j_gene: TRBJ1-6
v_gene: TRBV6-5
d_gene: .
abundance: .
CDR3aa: CASSLKPRDSPLHF
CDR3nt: TGTGCCAGCAGTTTAAAACCCAGGGATTCACCCCTCCACTTT